The present T cell receptor (beta chain) was sequenced within a study of cytomegalovirus exposure and HLA in healthy donors (dated by TCRdb to the late 2010s). For the wider study: According to a later analysis, the approximately 120 validation repertoires were produced on the same platform as the 666 repertoires of the first cohort. Along with the approximately 670-subject first cohort, a separate validation cohort of around 120 different subjects was used. The aim of the study was to test whether cataloging public T cell receptors could identify signatures of past pathogen exposure. To predict cytomegalovirus infection status, the study combined high-throughput TCR immunosequencing, statistical association of individual TCRs with disease status, and machine learning.

As to this clone: Its cognate antigen has yet to be identified. There are no base qualities to consult, and no much larger clone falls within one base.

Separate from the approximately 670-subject first cohort, the validation cohort of 120 subjects was the group to which the donors belonged. The CDR3 sequence holds 14 residues, the cysteine and phenylalanine included. Only CDR3 DNA remains: 42 bases, in frame from the first base. Ends trimmed: V by 7 bases, J by 6 bases; bases unmatched to a gene: 8. CDR1 LNHDA and CDR2 SQIVND were looked up in the germline V gene (reference sequence). Beyond this particular receptor, the publication reports: Of the cluster scores, roughly 95% were above 0 in a later analysis, which found that TCRs clustered in the first cohort also tended to co-occur in the 95 to 150 validation repertoires. While some public TCRs were present in many individuals, most TCR sequences turned up only very rarely across donors. Three of the identified cytomegalovirus-associated TCR beta chains were confirmed in vitro to be specific for cytomegalovirus antigens. All 120 or so repertoires were used to score co-occurrence in the validation cohort in a later analysis, because that analysis had no HLA typing for the cohort. The classifier was reported to diagnose cytomegalovirus status with high specificity and sensitivity in both the original and validation cohorts. The authors suggested that the approach could potentially be generalized to other disease states and immunological phenotypes. In the study, approximately 150 TCR beta chains were listed as associated with cytomegalovirus.

Receptor libraries were prepared by the immunoSEQ multiplex PCR assay. The authors' analysis ran thus. A statistical classification framework was built to diagnose cytomegalovirus status from the catalog of TCR beta chain sequences. TCRdb's version of the immuneACCESS table is confined to in-frame rearrangements and falls short of the full clone set. An unresolved V gene accounts for under half of the shortfall where checked; the remainder is of unknown origin. The D gene and trimming were derived from the DNA, and the V and J assignments and clone size from that table. This sample is represented by over 250,000 clones; around 90% of them were singletons. Roughly 1.2% of the sample goes to the ten largest clones.

The receptor comes from a woman between 25 and 40 years old in good health and CMV-seropositive. Sequenced material: PBMCs. The chain links TRBV19 with TRBJ2-7, with 11 central nucleotides matching TRBD1. The nucleotide sequence reads as follows: TGTGCCAGTACCTCCGGGACAGGGGGTGGCGAGCAGTACTTC. Protein translation: CASTSGTGGGEQYF.